A single TCR beta chain is shown here with its context. This entry belongs to a study of cytomegalovirus exposure and HLA in healthy donors. PCR used 60 Vbeta primers and 13 Jbeta primers. TCRdb keeps only in-frame clones here, not all; method: immunoSEQ multiplex PCR. The sample lists around 45,000 clones, under 60% occurring once. The CDR3 consists of 13 residues. V was pared by 7 bases and J by 3 bases, with 12 bases between. Germline V gene lookup returns CDR1 MNHEY and CDR2 SMNVEV (reference sequence). The rearrangement joins TRBV27 to TRBJ1-2; D remains ambiguous. The origin of this receptor is a man between 60 and 75 years old in good health and CMV-seronegative. Source material: PBMCs. Here the CDR3 reads CASKAGSHYGYTF. CDR3 DNA sequence: TGTGCCAGCAAGGCAGGCTCTCACTATGGCTACACCTTC.